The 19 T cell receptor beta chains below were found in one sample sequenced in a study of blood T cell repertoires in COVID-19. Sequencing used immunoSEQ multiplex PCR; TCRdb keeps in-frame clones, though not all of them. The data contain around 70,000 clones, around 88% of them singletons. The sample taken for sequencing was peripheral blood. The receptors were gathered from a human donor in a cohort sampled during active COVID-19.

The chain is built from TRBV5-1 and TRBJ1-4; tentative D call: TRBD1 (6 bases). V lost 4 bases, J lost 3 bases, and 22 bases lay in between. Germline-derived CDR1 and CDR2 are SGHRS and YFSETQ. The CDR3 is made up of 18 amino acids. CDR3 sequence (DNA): TGCGCCAGCAGCGCCAGGGGCCAGGGTGTAATGGCTAATGAAAAACTGTTTTTT. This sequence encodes CASSARGQGVMANEKLFF.

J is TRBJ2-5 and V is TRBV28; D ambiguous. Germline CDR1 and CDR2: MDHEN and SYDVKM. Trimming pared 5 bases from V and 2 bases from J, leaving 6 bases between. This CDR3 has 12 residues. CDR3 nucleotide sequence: TGTGCCAGCAGTAAATCACAAGAGACCCAGTACTTC. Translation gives CASSKSQETQYF.

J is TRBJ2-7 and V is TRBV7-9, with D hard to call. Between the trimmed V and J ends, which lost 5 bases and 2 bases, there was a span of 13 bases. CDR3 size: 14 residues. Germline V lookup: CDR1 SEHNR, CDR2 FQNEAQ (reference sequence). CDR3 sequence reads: CASSRVSPPYEQYF. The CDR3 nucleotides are TGTGCCAGCAGCCGGGTTTCCCCTCCCTACGAGCAGTACTTC.

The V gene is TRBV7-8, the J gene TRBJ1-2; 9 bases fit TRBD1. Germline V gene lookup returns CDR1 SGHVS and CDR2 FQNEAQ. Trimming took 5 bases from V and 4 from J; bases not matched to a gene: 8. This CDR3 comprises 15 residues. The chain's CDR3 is CASSPLGQGFYGYTF. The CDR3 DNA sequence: TGTGCCAGCAGCCCGCTGGGACAGGGATTCTATGGCTACACCTTC.

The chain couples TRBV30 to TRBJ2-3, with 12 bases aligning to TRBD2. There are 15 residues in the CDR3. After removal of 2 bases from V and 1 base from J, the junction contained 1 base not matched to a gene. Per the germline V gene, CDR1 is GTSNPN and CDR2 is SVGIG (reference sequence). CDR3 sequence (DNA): TGTGCCTGGAGTTGGACTAGCGGGGGCACAGATACGCAGTATTTT. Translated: CAWSWTSGGTDTQYF.

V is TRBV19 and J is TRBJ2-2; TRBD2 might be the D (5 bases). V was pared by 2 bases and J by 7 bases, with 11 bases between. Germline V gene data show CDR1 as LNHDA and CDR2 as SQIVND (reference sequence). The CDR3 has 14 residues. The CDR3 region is CASSIQSGIGELFF. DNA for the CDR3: TGTGCCAGTAGTATACAGTCGGGGATCGGGGAGCTGTTTTTT.

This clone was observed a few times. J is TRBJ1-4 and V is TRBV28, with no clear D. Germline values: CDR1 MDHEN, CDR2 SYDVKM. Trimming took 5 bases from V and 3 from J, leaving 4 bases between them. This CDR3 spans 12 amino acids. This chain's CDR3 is CASSLANEKLFF. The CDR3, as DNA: TGTGCCAGCAGTCTTGCTAATGAAAAACTGTTTTTT. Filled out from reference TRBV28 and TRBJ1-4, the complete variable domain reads DVKVTQSSRYLVKRTGEKVFLECVQDMDHENMFWYRQDPGLGLRLIYFSYDVKMKEKGDIPEGYSVSREKKERFSLILESASTNQTSMYLCASSLANEKLFFGSGTQLSVL.

The CDR3 region has the DNA TGTGCCAGCGGTCCAGGGGGCTCTTACGAGCAGTACTTC. Protein product: CASGPGGSYEQYF. The chain employs TRBV7-2 and TRBJ2-7, with 8 bases matching TRBD1. Germline V gene sequence: CDR1 SGHTA, CDR2 FQGNSA. CDR3 size: 13 residues. V dropped 8 bases and J dropped 4; count of bases not matched to a gene: 7.

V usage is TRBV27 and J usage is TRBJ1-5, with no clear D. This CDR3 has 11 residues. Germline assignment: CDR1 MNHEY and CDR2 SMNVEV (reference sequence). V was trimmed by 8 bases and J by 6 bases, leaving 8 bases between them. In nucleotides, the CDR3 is TGTGCCAGCGAGGGCAGTCAGCCCCAGCATTTT. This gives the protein CASEGSQPQHF.

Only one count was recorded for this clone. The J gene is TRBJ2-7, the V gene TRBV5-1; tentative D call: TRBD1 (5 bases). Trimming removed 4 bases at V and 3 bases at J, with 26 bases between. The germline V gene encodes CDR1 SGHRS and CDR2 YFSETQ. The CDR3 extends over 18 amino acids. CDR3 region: CASSVATTTGILLYEQYF. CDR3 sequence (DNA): TGCGCCAGCAGCGTTGCAACAACAACAGGCATACTGCTCTACGAGCAGTACTTC.

The CDR3 is CASSYGGEGGNTIYF. In nucleotides, the CDR3 is TGTGCCAGCAGTTACGGAGGGGAAGGTGGAAACACCATATATTTT. The chain carries TRBV6-5 and TRBJ1-3, with D tentatively TRBD1 (5 bases). Trimming shortened V by 2 bases and J by 3 bases, and 11 bases separated the two germline ends. This CDR3 region has 15 residues. Germline lookup yields CDR1 MNHEY and CDR2 SVGAGI.

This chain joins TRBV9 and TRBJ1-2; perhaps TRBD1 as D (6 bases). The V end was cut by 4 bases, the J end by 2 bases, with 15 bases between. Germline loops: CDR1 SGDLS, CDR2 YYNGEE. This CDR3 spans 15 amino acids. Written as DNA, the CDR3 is TGTGCCAGCAGCCCCTCCTGGGGGGGCAACTATGGCTACACCTTC. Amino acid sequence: CASSPSWGGNYGYTF.

Here the CDR3 DNA reads TGTGCCACCAGCAGTCCCTATTCTAGCGGGGGTGAGAATGAGCAGTTCTTC. Protein: CATSSPYSSGGENEQFF. This chain joins TRBV15 and TRBJ2-1, with 10 bases lining up with TRBD2. V shed 3 bases, J shed 7 bases, and the junction held 12 bases outside the gene matches. Germline V gene lookup returns CDR1 LNHNV and CDR2 YYDKDF (reference sequence). The CDR3 is 17 residues long.

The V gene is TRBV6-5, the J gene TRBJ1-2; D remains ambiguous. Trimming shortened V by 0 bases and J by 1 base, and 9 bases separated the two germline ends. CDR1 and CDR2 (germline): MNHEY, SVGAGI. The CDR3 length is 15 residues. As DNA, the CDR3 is TGTGCCAGCAGTTACTCTGGCCAGATTAACTATGGCTACACCTTC. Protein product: CASSYSGQINYGYTF.

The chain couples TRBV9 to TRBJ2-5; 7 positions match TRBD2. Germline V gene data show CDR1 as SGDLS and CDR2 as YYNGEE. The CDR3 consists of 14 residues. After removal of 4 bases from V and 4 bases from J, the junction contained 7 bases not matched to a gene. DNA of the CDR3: TGTGCCAGCAGCAGCGGGGACCTTGGAGAGACCCAGTACTTC. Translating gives CASSSGDLGETQYF.

DNA for the CDR3: TGTGCCACCAGTGACGTGGGACAGGGAGGCACAGATACGCAGTATTTT. This encodes CATSDVGQGGTDTQYF. This chain connects TRBV24-1 to TRBJ2-3; 9 bases match TRBD1. The CDR3 loop spans 16 amino acids. Trimming at V came to 4 bases and at J to 1 base, leaving 5 bases not matched to a gene. CDR1 is KGHDR and CDR2 is SFDVKD in the germline V gene.

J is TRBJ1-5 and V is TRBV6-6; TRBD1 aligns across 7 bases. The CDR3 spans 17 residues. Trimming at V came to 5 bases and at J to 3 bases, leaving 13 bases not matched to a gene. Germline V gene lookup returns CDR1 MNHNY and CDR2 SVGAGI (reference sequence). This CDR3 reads CASSPTRQGVSNQPQHF. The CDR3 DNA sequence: TGTGCCAGCAGTCCCACCCGACAGGGCGTTTCCAATCAGCCCCAGCATTTT.

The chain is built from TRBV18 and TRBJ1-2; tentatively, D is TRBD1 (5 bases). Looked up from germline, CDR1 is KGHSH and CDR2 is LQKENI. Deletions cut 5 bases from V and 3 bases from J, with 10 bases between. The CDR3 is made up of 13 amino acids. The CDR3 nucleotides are TGTGCCAGCTCAAATCAGGGCCACTATGGCTACACCTTC. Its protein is CASSNQGHYGYTF. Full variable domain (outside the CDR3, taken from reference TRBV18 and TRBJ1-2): NAGVMQNPRHLVRRRGQEARLRCSPMKGHSHVYWYRQLPEEGLKFMVYLQKENIIDESGMPKERFSAEFPKEGPSILRIQQVVRGDSAAYFCASSNQGHYGYTFGSGTRLTVV.

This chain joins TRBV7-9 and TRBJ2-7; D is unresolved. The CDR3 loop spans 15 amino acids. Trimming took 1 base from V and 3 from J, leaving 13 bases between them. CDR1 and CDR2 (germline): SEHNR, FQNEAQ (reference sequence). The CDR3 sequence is CASSLGLGVSYEQYF. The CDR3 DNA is TGTGCCAGCAGCTTAGGTTTGGGCGTCAGCTACGAGCAGTACTTC.